The 15 T cell receptor beta chains below all came from one sample that was sequenced in a study of shared clonotypes between healthy human individuals (dated by TCRdb to 2020 to 2021). Preparation of the library involved the immunoSEQ multiplex PCR assay. TCRdb retrieved this table from immuneACCESS and kept in-frame rearrangements only. Not all clones are present; in checked studies, unresolved V genes account for under half, and no reason is known for the remainder. The sample table holds about 2,100,000 clones, of which about 93% were seen once. The ten largest clones add up to over 1.5% of the sample. CD8 naive samples consisted of CD45RO-negative cells that were positively selected for CCR7, yielding a CD45RA+CCR7+ population without TemRA cells. The sequencing sample was made of naive CD8+ T cells from PBMCs. Interpreted using the paper, the cell subset or site label stands for: CD45RA+CCR7+. All receptors come from a man younger than 35 in good health. Some clones in this sample may be carry-over from other donors' samples.

The V gene is TRBV7-9, the J gene TRBJ2-5; D possibly corresponds to TRBD2 (6 bases). Trimming took 1 base from V and 2 from J, leaving 11 bases between them. CDR1 and CDR2 (germline): SEHNR, FQNEAQ (reference sequence). The CDR3 totals 15 residues. The CDR3 spells CASSLDRTIQETQYF. The CDR3 nucleotides are TGTGCCAGCAGCTTAGACCGGACTATACAAGAGACCCAGTACTTC. The entire variable domain, with the rest obtained from reference TRBV7-9 and TRBJ2-5, is as follows: DTGVSQNPRHKITKRGQNVTFRCDPISEHNRLYWYRQTLGQGPEFLTYFQNEAQLEKSRLLSDRFSAERPKGSFSTLEIQRTEQGDSAMYLCASSLDRTIQETQYFGPGTRLLVL.

The chain joins TRBV27 to TRBJ2-5; D call uncertain. The germline V gene encodes CDR1 MNHEY and CDR2 SMNVEV (reference sequence). V was cut by 6 bases and J by 3 bases, with 14 bases left in between. The CDR3 runs to 14 residues. CDR3 loop: CASSPYGQEETQYF. The DNA for the CDR3 is TGTGCCAGCAGCCCTTACGGGCAAGAAGAGACCCAGTACTTC.

V is TRBV6-5 and J is TRBJ2-3; no clear D gene. V lost 3 bases, J lost 4 bases, and 11 bases lay in between. The germline V gene encodes CDR1 MNHEY and CDR2 SVGAGI. This CDR3 is built from 14 residues. CDR3 nucleotides: TGTGCCAGCAGTTATATCGCAGAATCAGATACGCAGTATTTT. Protein sequence: CASSYIAESDTQYF.

The chain has TRBV7-9 and TRBJ1-1; unclear D gene. Deletions cut 7 bases from V and 7 bases from J, with 16 bases between. Germline CDR1 SEHNR, CDR2 FQNEAQ (reference sequence). The CDR3 has 13 residues. CDR3: CASTLPTEIEAFF. As DNA, the CDR3 is TGTGCCAGCACCCTACCCACTGAGATTGAAGCTTTCTTT.

The rearrangement joins TRBV7-9 to TRBJ2-1, with D possibly being TRBD2 (5 bases). Germline assignment: CDR1 SEHNR and CDR2 FQNEAQ (reference sequence). CDR3 size: 15 residues. V was shortened by 6 bases and J by 7 bases, with 19 bases between the two germline ends. CDR3 sequence reads: CASSKILGGGNEQFF. DNA of the CDR3: TGTGCCAGCAGTAAAATACTCGGAGGCGGGAATGAGCAGTTCTTC.

The rearrangement uses TRBV10-3 and TRBJ2-1; a weak D match, TRBD2 (6 bases). Germline V gene data show CDR1 as ENHRY and CDR2 as SYGVKD. The CDR3 sequence is 16 residues long. V was trimmed by 0 bases and J by 2 bases, leaving 11 bases between them. CDR3 sequence: CAISESGGAPYNEQFF. The CDR3 DNA sequence: TGTGCCATCAGTGAGTCGGGCGGGGCCCCCTACAATGAGCAGTTCTTC.

The chain employs TRBV7-8 and TRBJ2-5; D not certain. Germline V CDR1 and CDR2: SGHVS, FQNEAQ. The CDR3 has 16 residues. The ends were cut back, 1 base at V and 5 bases at J, with 17 bases in the middle. CDR3 nucleotides: TGTGCCAGCAGCTTAGTTATGCAGGCTCATGTGGAGACCCAGTACTTC. Protein product: CASSLVMQAHVETQYF.

The chain joins TRBV5-6 to TRBJ1-2, with 7 bases lining up with TRBD1. Germline trimming cut 4 bases from V and 5 bases from J; bases unmatched to any gene: 8. Germline assignment: CDR1 SGHDT and CDR2 YYEEEE. There are 14 residues in the CDR3. The chain's CDR3 is CASSSDRVGYGYTF. The CDR3 DNA sequence: TGTGCCAGCAGCAGTGACAGGGTGGGTTATGGCTACACCTTC.

The V gene is TRBV28, the J gene TRBJ2-3; 16 nucleotides agree with TRBD2. Germline-derived CDR1 and CDR2 are MDHEN and SYDVKM. CDR3 length: 20 amino acids. With 1 base clipped from V and 2 bases from J, the junction kept 9 bases outside the gene matches. The CDR3 protein is CASSLYGTSGRASPTDTQYF. The CDR3 nucleotides are TGTGCCAGCAGTTTATACGGGACTAGCGGGAGGGCGAGTCCCACAGATACGCAGTATTTT. Full variable domain (remainder filled in from reference TRBV28 and TRBJ2-3): DVKVTQSSRYLVKRTGEKVFLECVQDMDHENMFWYRQDPGLGLRLIYFSYDVKMKEKGDIPEGYSVSREKKERFSLILESASTNQTSMYLCASSLYGTSGRASPTDTQYFGPGTRLTVL.

J is TRBJ2-7 and V is TRBV28; the D gene is possibly TRBD2 (6 bases). Germline V gene sequence: CDR1 MDHEN, CDR2 SYDVKM. V was clipped by 6 bases and J by 3 bases, with 15 bases between them. The CDR3 spans 14 residues. CDR3 DNA sequence: TGTGCCAGCAGCCGAAAGACTAGTTTCTACGAGCAGTACTTC. It specifies CASSRKTSFYEQYF.

This chain connects TRBV7-8 to TRBJ1-5; a weak D match, TRBD1 (6 bases). Deletions cut 2 bases from V and 7 bases from J, with 12 bases between. Germline V gives CDR1 SGHVS, CDR2 FQNEAQ. The CDR3 spans 14 residues. The CDR3 DNA is TGTGCCAGCAGCTTATTCCAGGGGAACCAGCCCCAGCATTTT. Translation gives CASSLFQGNQPQHF. Based on the CDR3 plus reference TRBV7-8 and TRBJ1-5, the full variable domain is GAGVSQSPRYKVAKRGQDVALRCDPISGHVSLFWYQQALGQGPEFLTYFQNEAQLDKSGLPSDRFFAERPEGSVSTLKIQRTQQEDSAVYLCASSLFQGNQPQHFGDGTRLSIL.

Remarks on this clone: The same CDR3 is also encoded by other DNA sequences in this sample. V usage is TRBV27 and J usage is TRBJ2-7, with 7 bases lining up with TRBD2. Per the germline V gene, CDR1 is MNHEY and CDR2 is SMNVEV (reference sequence). The CDR3 totals 12 residues. The junction had 2 bases not matched to a gene; V was cut back by 5 bases and J by 4 bases. The CDR3 bases are TGTGCCAGCAGTCTGGGAGGGTACGAGCAGTACTTC. This sequence encodes CASSLGGYEQYF.

This sequence joins TRBV15 and TRBJ2-7; 7 nucleotides agree with TRBD2. This CDR3 has 17 residues. Germline-derived CDR1 and CDR2 are LNHNV and YYDKDF (reference sequence). V gave up 1 base and J gave up 6 bases; unmatched junction bases: 15. This CDR3 reads CATSRVTLEGGPGEQYF. CDR3 sequence (DNA): TGTGCCACCAGCAGAGTGACCTTAGAGGGAGGGCCCGGCGAGCAGTACTTC.

This sequence joins TRBV5-1 and TRBJ1-1, with a possible D match to TRBD1 (5 bases). CDR3 size: 15 residues. The germline CDR1 and CDR2 sequences are SGHRS and YFSETQ. V lost 0 bases, J lost 4 bases, and 13 bases lay in between. CDR3 sequence reads: CASSLALRGATEAFF. The CDR3 bases are TGCGCCAGCAGCTTGGCCTTACGCGGGGCCACTGAAGCTTTCTTT. Drawing the rest from reference TRBV5-1 and TRBJ1-1, the complete variable domain is KAGVTQTPRYLIKTRGQQVTLSCSPISGHRSVSWYQQTPGQGLQFLFEYFSETQRNKGNFPGRFSGRQFSNSRSEMNVSTLELGDSALYLCASSLALRGATEAFFGQGTRLTVV.

J is TRBJ1-1 and V is TRBV7-9, with D possibly TRBD1 on 5 matching bases. V was clipped by 4 bases and J by 4 bases, with 19 bases between them. The germline V gene has CDR1 SEHNR and CDR2 FQNEAQ (reference sequence). There are 16 residues in the CDR3. The CDR3 sequence is CASSSSERGGATEAFF. As DNA, the CDR3 is TGTGCCAGCAGCTCATCCGAGCGAGGAGGGGCCACTGAAGCTTTCTTT.